This T cell receptor (beta chain) came from a study of T cells after yellow fever vaccination. On the study more broadly: The fractions with low cell numbers were processed using SMART-Seq v4 Ultra Low Input. Study findings and constraints: Reappearance after the booster was observed for most primary-vaccination clones (96% CD4, about 85% CD8).

Only a few counts were recorded for this clonotype. No antigen is known for it. The CDR3 is 12 residues long. The trim removed 9 bases at V and 0 bases at J, leaving 1 base unmatched. Looked up from germline, CDR1 is SGHTA and CDR2 is FQGNSA. TCRdb processed the 5' RACE reads anew with MiXCR; each CDR3 protein has one entry. The data hold 340,000 or so distinct CDR3 sequences, with around 12% observed a single time. Sequenced here: CD4+ T cells sorted from PBMCs, sampled 15 days after the yellow fever booster vaccination. The chain joins TRBV7-2 to TRBJ1-1, with 7 nucleotides matching TRBD1. The origin of this receptor is a man aged 18 to 30 who received the YFV17D yellow fever vaccine. In nucleotides, the CDR3 is TGTGCCAGGGGACAGATGAACACTGAAGCTTTCTTT. It yields the protein CARGQMNTEAFF.